These 23 T cell receptor beta chains were all obtained from the same sample, sequenced in a study of shared clonotypes between healthy human individuals. Profiled with immunoSEQ multiplex PCR; TCRdb holds only in-frame clones, not every one. The sample holds some 500,000 clones; roughly 85% are singletons and the top ten take approximately 12%. The sample taken for sequencing was PBMCs. Every receptor here comes from a woman in her thirties or forties in good health. Some clones in this sample may be carry-over from other donors' samples.

This clone has at least ten counts. J is TRBJ1-2 and V is TRBV18; D is perhaps TRBD1 (5 bases). The CDR3 extends over 14 amino acids. V was cut by 0 bases and J by 6 bases, with 11 bases left in between. Per germline, CDR1 KGHSH and CDR2 LQKENI. The CDR3 coding sequence is TGTGCCAGCTCACCACCGCAGGGCAGGAATGGCTACACCTTC. This translates into CASSPPQGRNGYTF.

V gene TRBV18 combines with J gene TRBJ1-4, with TRBD1 identical over 12 bases. V lost 2 bases and J lost 6; bases outside the gene matches: 1. The CDR3 runs 15 residues. Germline loops: CDR1 KGHSH, CDR2 LQKENI. CDR3 sequence (DNA): TGTGCCAGCTCACCAGGGGACAGGGGGCATGAAAAACTGTTTTTT. Its translation is CASSPGDRGHEKLFF.

The rearrangement joins TRBV29-1 to TRBJ2-3, with 7 bases matching TRBD2. Germline values: CDR1 SQVTM, CDR2 ANQGSEA. V lost 0 bases, J lost 3 bases, and 6 bases stayed unmatched. CDR3 length equals 15 residues. This CDR3 reads CSVEDLGGRTDTQYF. CDR3 bases: TGCAGCGTTGAAGATCTCGGGGGGAGGACAGATACGCAGTATTTT.

The chain carries TRBV6-5 and TRBJ2-2; 8 nucleotides match TRBD2. With 10 bases clipped from V and 1 base from J, the junction kept 5 bases outside the gene matches. The germline CDR1 and CDR2 sequences are MNHEY and SVGAGI. There are 14 residues in the CDR3. Here the CDR3 reads CATEREMNTGELFF. DNA for the CDR3: TGTGCCACGGAGCGGGAGATGAACACCGGGGAGCTGTTTTTT.

The chain couples TRBV30 to TRBJ2-7; D is ambiguous. The CDR3 contains 11 residues. Per the germline V gene, CDR1 is GTSNPN and CDR2 is SVGIG (reference sequence). Trimming took off 0 bases at V and 7 bases at J, with 7 bases between the two ends. CDR3 sequence: CAWSVRWEQYF. CDR3 bases: TGTGCCTGGAGTGTACGGTGGGAGCAGTACTTC.

This clone is a singleton in its sample. V is TRBV4-3 and J is TRBJ2-7, with 7 bases aligning to TRBD2. The trim removed 0 bases at V and 6 bases at J, leaving 8 bases unmatched. This CDR3 region has 15 residues. Looked up from germline, CDR1 is LGHNA and CDR2 is YSLEER. The CDR3 reads CASSQDLAGVSEQYF. In nucleotides, the CDR3 is TGCGCCAGCAGCCAAGATTTGGCGGGAGTGTCCGAGCAGTACTTC.

V gene TRBV10-1 combines with J gene TRBJ1-1; D is unresolved. V dropped 4 bases and J dropped 5 bases, with 11 bases sitting between them. Germline-derived CDR1 and CDR2 are WNHNN and SYGVQD (reference sequence). CDR3 size: 13 residues. The CDR3 region is CASSGNSGTEAFF. The CDR3 nucleotides are TGCGCCAGCAGTGGGAATTCGGGGACTGAAGCTTTCTTT.

This sequence joins TRBV18 and TRBJ2-7, with a weak D call TRBD1 (6 bases). The CDR3 runs to 13 residues. The germline V gene has CDR1 KGHSH and CDR2 LQKENI. The V end was cut by 3 bases, the J end by 3 bases, with 9 bases between. Here the CDR3 DNA reads TGTGCCAGCTCACCGGGGGCCCGCTACGAGCAGTACTTC. As protein: CASSPGARYEQYF.

The gene calls are TRBV5-6 and TRBJ2-7; tentative D call: TRBD1 (5 bases). The V end lost 7 bases, the J end lost 0 bases, and 11 bases lay between the germline ends. CDR3 length: 13 residues. Germline values: CDR1 SGHDT, CDR2 YYEEEE. The CDR3 spells CASLDTYSYEQYF. CDR3 bases: TGTGCCAGCTTGGACACTTACTCCTACGAGCAGTACTTC. Supplemented by reference TRBV5-6 and TRBJ2-7, the full variable domain reads DAGVTQSPTHLIKTRGQQVTLRCSPKSGHDTVSWYQQALGQGPQFIFQYYEEEERQRGNFPDRFSGHQFPNYSSELNVNALLLGDSALYLCASLDTYSYEQYFGPGTRLTVT.

This chain uses TRBV28 with TRBJ2-3; tentatively, D is TRBD1 (6 bases). V was clipped by 4 bases and J by 3 bases, with 14 bases between them. This CDR3 is 15 amino acids long. Germline lookup yields CDR1 MDHEN and CDR2 SYDVKM. CDR3 nucleotides: TGTGCCAGCAGTTCGACAGGCCTCGGGACAGATACGCAGTATTTT. As protein: CASSSTGLGTDTQYF.

The V and J genes are TRBV27 and TRBJ2-1; 9 bases are shared with TRBD1. Germline V lookup: CDR1 MNHEY, CDR2 SMNVEV (reference sequence). Unmatched junction bases numbered 5, after V lost 4 bases and J lost 4 bases. This CDR3 region has 15 residues. CDR3 amino acids: CASSSGQGSYNEQFF. CDR3 coding DNA: TGTGCCAGCAGTTCGGGACAGGGTTCGTACAATGAGCAGTTCTTC.

The rearrangement uses TRBV5-1 and TRBJ2-7, with D tentatively TRBD1 (6 bases). The V end was cut by 4 bases, the J end by 0 bases, with 11 bases between. The CDR3 totals 14 residues. Germline CDR1 reads SGHRS; CDR2 reads YFSETQ. For the CDR3, the DNA is TGCGCCAGCAGCAAGGACAGCTACTCCTACGAGCAGTACTTC. It specifies CASSKDSYSYEQYF.

The genes are TRBV19 and TRBJ1-5; D remains ambiguous. There are 15 residues in the CDR3. CDR1 is LNHDA and CDR2 is SQIVND in the germline V gene (reference sequence). The V end was cut by 5 bases, the J end by 0 bases, with 11 bases between. Here the CDR3 DNA reads TGTGCCAGTAGTCGGGTTTATTATAGCAATCAGCCCCAGCATTTT. It encodes CASSRVYYSNQPQHF.

The genes are TRBV30 and TRBJ1-6; D remains ambiguous. Germline V gene lookup returns CDR1 GTSNPN and CDR2 SVGIG (reference sequence). Trimming shortened V by 3 bases and J by 7 bases, and 10 bases separated the two germline ends. The CDR3 sequence is 13 residues long. The CDR3 bases are TGTGCCTGGAGCCTCGGCCTGAATTCACCCCTCCACTTT. Its translation is CAWSLGLNSPLHF. Looking up the rest from reference TRBV30 and TRBJ1-6 gives the full variable domain: SQTIHQWPATLVQPVGSPLSLECTVEGTSNPNLYWYRQAAGRGLQLLFYSVGIGQISSEVPQNLSASRPQDRQFILSSKKLLLSDSGFYLCAWSLGLNSPLHFGNGTRLTVT.

V gene TRBV5-5 combines with J gene TRBJ1-1, with D perhaps TRBD1 (6 bases). The germline CDR1 and CDR2 sequences are SGHKS and YYEKEE (reference sequence). Trimming shortened V by 4 bases and J by 1 base, and 11 bases separated the two germline ends. The CDR3 spans 14 residues. CDR3 sequence: CASSTGRANTEAFF. DNA of the CDR3: TGTGCCAGCAGCACAGGGAGGGCGAACACTGAAGCTTTCTTT.

The rearrangement uses TRBV4-1 and TRBJ2-1, with 7 bases that match TRBD2. The germline gives CDR1 MGHRA, CDR2 YSYEKL. J lost 4 bases, V lost 4 bases, and 7 bases had no gene match. The CDR3 sequence is 15 residues long. The CDR3 here is CASSPTSVRYNEQFF. In nucleotides, the CDR3 is TGCGCCAGCAGCCCCACTAGCGTGAGATACAATGAGCAGTTCTTC.

V and J are TRBV29-1 and TRBJ2-3, with 12 bases fitting TRBD2. The CDR3 runs to 15 residues. J lost 10 bases, V lost 1 base, and 9 bases had no gene match. The germline gives CDR1 SQVTM, CDR2 ANQGSEA. CDR3 loop: CSVEGGLAGWEAQYF. The CDR3 coding sequence is TGCAGCGTTGAAGGAGGACTAGCGGGATGGGAGGCGCAGTATTTT.

This clone was seen once. The chain combines TRBV14 with TRBJ1-4; 7 nucleotides line up with TRBD1. This CDR3 has 14 amino acids. Germline CDR1 is SGHDN and CDR2 is FVKESK. V lost 4 bases to trimming and J lost 5 bases; unmatched junction nucleotides: 4. In nucleotides, the CDR3 is TGTGCCAGCAGCCCGACAGGGCTAAATGAAAAACTGTTTTTT. It translates to CASSPTGLNEKLFF.

The chain recombines TRBV5-1 with TRBJ2-6; D call uncertain. Germline V gene sequence: CDR1 SGHRS, CDR2 YFSETQ. V gave up 0 bases and J gave up 4 bases, with 5 bases separating them. The CDR3 has 14 amino acids. CDR3 amino acids: CASSLAVGANVLTF. The DNA of the CDR3 is TGCGCCAGCAGCTTGGCAGTCGGGGCCAACGTCCTGACTTTC.

The chain couples TRBV28 to TRBJ1-3, with D maybe TRBD1 (5 bases). This CDR3 comprises 17 residues. Trimming cost V 4 bases and J 0 bases, with 16 bases left between them. Germline V gene sequence: CDR1 MDHEN, CDR2 SYDVKM. CDR3 sequence reads: CASSSPGGSYSGNTIYF. Written as DNA, the CDR3 is TGTGCCAGCAGTTCTCCGGGGGGGAGCTACTCTGGAAACACCATATATTTT.

The rearrangement links TRBV5-4 to TRBJ2-3, with D perhaps TRBD2 (5 bases). CDR1 is SGHNT and CDR2 is YYREEE in the germline V gene (reference sequence). V gave up 8 bases and J gave up 0 bases, with 7 bases separating them. This CDR3 region has 12 residues. CDR3: CASRTSTDTQYF. CDR3 bases: TGTGCCAGTCGGACTAGCACAGATACGCAGTATTTT.

The chain couples TRBV10-1 to TRBJ2-7; possibly TRBD2 for D (5 bases). Germline CDR1 and CDR2: WNHNN and SYGVQD (reference sequence). The CDR3 is 15 residues long. Trimming pared 3 bases from V and 0 bases from J, leaving 12 bases between. DNA of the CDR3: TGCGCCAGCAGTGAATCCGGGAACGGCTCCTACGAGCAGTACTTC. This codes for CASSESGNGSYEQYF.

V is TRBV30 and J is TRBJ1-2, with unresolved D. Germline V gene data show CDR1 as GTSNPN and CDR2 as SVGIG (reference sequence). The CDR3 is 14 residues long. Trimming took 2 bases from V and 5 from J, leaving 15 bases between them. The CDR3 bases are TGTGCCTGGAGTTTGATACGGACGACGTATGGCTACACCTTC. Its protein is CAWSLIRTTYGYTF. Full variable domain (outside the CDR3, taken from reference TRBV30 and TRBJ1-2): SQTIHQWPATLVQPVGSPLSLECTVEGTSNPNLYWYRQAAGRGLQLLFYSVGIGQISSEVPQNLSASRPQDRQFILSSKKLLLSDSGFYLCAWSLIRTTYGYTFGSGTRLTVV.